One and the same sample provided the 21 T cell receptor beta chains below, sequenced in a study of cytomegalovirus exposure and HLA in healthy donors. The PCR made use of 60 Vbeta and 13 Jbeta primers. The repertoire was sequenced with immunoSEQ multiplex PCR; TCRdb's copy has only in-frame clones and lacks some. Of about 170,000 clones listed, about 72% are singletons. The source material was PBMCs. Receptors originate from a girl aged 5-17 years in good health and CMV-seronegative.

The chain joins TRBV2 to TRBJ2-1; 9 bases align to TRBD2. CDR1 and CDR2 from the germline V gene are SNHLY and FYNNEI. V gave up 5 bases and J gave up 1 base; unmatched junction bases: 3. This CDR3 spans 15 amino acids. CDR3 residues: CASSYSGGSYNEQFF. The CDR3 DNA follows: TGTGCCAGCAGTTATAGCGGGGGTTCCTACAATGAGCAGTTCTTC.

This clone was counted a few times. V gene TRBV6-5 combines with J gene TRBJ2-1, with D tentatively TRBD2 (5 bases). V lost 7 bases and J lost 9, with 22 bases in between. This CDR3 has 15 amino acids. Germline CDR1 is MNHEY and CDR2 is SVGAGI. CDR3 in DNA: TGTGCCAGCACCCCGCACCGGGGTCAGTACGGTGAGCAGTTCTTC. Protein product: CASTPHRGQYGEQFF.

The chain recombines TRBV29-1 with TRBJ1-5, with D perhaps TRBD1 (6 bases). The V and J ends lost 4 bases and 2 bases respectively, with 9 bases between them. In germline, CDR1 is SQVTM, CDR2 ANQGSEA. The CDR3 runs 13 residues. CDR3 coding DNA: TGCAGCGTTGCGGACAGCCGCAATCAGCCCCAGCATTTT. It is translated as CSVADSRNQPQHF.

V and J are TRBV7-2 and TRBJ1-1; TRBD1 agrees at 11 bases. The V and J ends lost 6 bases and 5 bases, in that order; junction bases with no gene match: 11. CDR3 size: 16 residues. Per germline, CDR1 SGHTA and CDR2 FQGNSA. The CDR3 region has the DNA TGTGCCAGCAGACTAGGACAGGGGGCCCGGAGTACTGAAGCTTTCTTT. The encoded protein is CASRLGQGARSTEAFF. Variable domain in full (rest from reference TRBV7-2 and TRBJ1-1): GAGVSQSPSNKVTEKGKDVELRCDPISGHTALYWYRQSLGQGLEFLIYFQGNSAPDKSGLPSDRFSAERTGGSVSTLTIQRTQQEDSAVYLCASRLGQGARSTEAFFGQGTRLTVV.

This chain connects TRBV7-8 to TRBJ2-7, with D possibly matching TRBD1 (6 bases). Trimming pared 5 bases from V and 5 bases from J, leaving 16 bases between. The CDR3 is 14 residues long. In germline, CDR1 is SGHVS, CDR2 FQNEAQ. The CDR3 protein is CASSLSTGQDEQYF. DNA of the CDR3: TGTGCCAGCAGCCTGAGCACAGGGCAAGACGAGCAGTACTTC.

The chain is built from TRBV12-5 and TRBJ2-5; 10 bases line up with TRBD2. Per germline, CDR1 LGHNT and CDR2 FRNRAP. This CDR3 spans 13 amino acids. V was clipped by 9 bases and J by 3 bases; unmatched bases: 4. The CDR3 sequence: CASRLAGEETQYF. The CDR3 region has the DNA TGTGCTAGCCGGCTAGCGGGGGAAGAGACCCAGTACTTC.

This chain joins TRBV9 and TRBJ2-1, with D perhaps TRBD2 (5 bases). The CDR3 has 12 amino acids. The germline CDR1 and CDR2 sequences are SGDLS and YYNGEE. Between the trimmed V and J ends, which lost 4 bases and 9 bases, there was a span of 11 bases. The CDR3 DNA is TGTGCCAGCAGCCACACCCGGGGTGAGCAGTTCTTC. Translating it yields CASSHTRGEQFF.

V is TRBV9 and J is TRBJ2-1; D call uncertain. CDR1 is SGDLS, CDR2 YYNGEE, per germline. Trimming pared 0 bases from V and 5 bases from J, leaving 12 bases between. The CDR3 loop spans 15 amino acids. For the CDR3, the DNA is TGTGCCAGCAGCGTAGCGGTGGTCTCTAACAATGAGCAGTTCTTC. It yields the protein CASSVAVVSNNEQFF.

The chain joins TRBV6-4 to TRBJ2-1; TRBD2 matches 10 bases. Germline lookup yields CDR1 MRHNA and CDR2 SNTAGT. The CDR3 loop spans 15 amino acids. The V and J ends lost 6 bases and 4 bases, in that order; junction bases with no gene match: 6. CDR3 residues: CASSQAGGVYNEQFF. The CDR3 nucleotides are TGTGCCAGCAGCCAAGCGGGGGGGGTGTACAATGAGCAGTTCTTC.

The chain recombines TRBV5-6 with TRBJ1-2, with a weak D call TRBD1 (6 bases). CDR3 length: 12 amino acids. CDR1 SGHDT and CDR2 YYEEEE come from the germline V gene. Trimming shortened V by 0 bases and J by 8 bases, and 8 bases separated the two germline ends. The CDR3 reads CASSLEGDGYTF. The CDR3 DNA reads TGTGCCAGCAGCTTGGAGGGGGACGGCTACACCTTC.

The chain carries TRBV10-3 and TRBJ2-7; TRBD1 aligns across 7 bases. In germline, CDR1 is ENHRY, CDR2 SYGVKD. Trimming removed 0 bases from V and 6 bases from J; junction bases left unmatched: 8. The CDR3 is 15 residues long. The CDR3 spells CAISESRTGDSEQYF. The CDR3, as DNA: TGTGCCATCAGTGAGTCGAGGACAGGAGACAGCGAGCAGTACTTC.

The chain combines TRBV5-4 with TRBJ1-6; D unclear. The CDR3 has 15 amino acids. Germline V gives CDR1 SGHNT, CDR2 YYREEE (reference sequence). Trimming removed 4 bases at V and 5 bases at J, with 13 bases between. CDR3 sequence reads: CASSLGDGDNSPLHF. CDR3 bases: TGTGCCAGCAGCCTTGGAGACGGGGATAATTCACCCCTCCACTTT.

CDR3 region: CAWTERGYTDTQYF. The CDR3, as DNA: TGTGCCTGGACGGAAAGGGGGTACACAGATACGCAGTATTTT. The rearrangement uses TRBV30 and TRBJ2-3; maybe TRBD1 (6 bases). Per germline, CDR1 GTSNPN and CDR2 SVGIG (reference sequence). V dropped 4 bases and J dropped 2 bases, with 13 bases sitting between them. CDR3 length: 14 residues.

This chain links TRBV7-9 with TRBJ1-1; the match to TRBD1 covers 10 bases. The V gene's germline CDR1 is SEHNR and CDR2 FQNEAQ (reference sequence). This CDR3 region has 17 residues. V shed 3 bases and J 1 base; nucleotides not matched to a gene: 8. CDR3 amino acids: CASSLGQGLFKNTEAFF. The CDR3 bases are TGTGCCAGCAGCTTGGGACAGGGGCTCTTTAAGAACACTGAAGCTTTCTTT.

The V gene is TRBV28, the J gene TRBJ1-5, with D tentatively TRBD1 (5 bases). Per the germline V gene, CDR1 is MDHEN and CDR2 is SYDVKM. V lost 3 bases and J 7 bases, leaving 13 bases between the germline ends. The CDR3 sequence is 14 residues long. Here the CDR3 DNA reads TGTGCCAGCAGTTTGAGGGCAGGGAGGCAGCCCCAGCATTTT. Translated, it gives CASSLRAGRQPQHF.

The rearrangement links TRBV27 to TRBJ1-3; 10 bases fit TRBD1. J gave up 4 bases and V 4 bases, and 7 bases lay outside the gene matches. From germline, CDR1 is MNHEY and CDR2 SMNVEV (reference sequence). The CDR3 length is 16 residues. The CDR3 coding sequence is TGTGCCAGCAGTTCCGGGGACAGGGGTCGAGGAAACACCATATATTTT. Translating gives CASSSGDRGRGNTIYF.

The rearrangement uses TRBV11-3 and TRBJ1-1; tentatively, D is TRBD1 (6 bases). The V gene's germline CDR1 is SGHNT and CDR2 YENEEA. CDR3 size: 14 residues. Between the trimmed V and J ends, which lost 5 bases and 1 base, there was a span of 11 bases. The CDR3 protein is CASSRGHQNTEAFF. Here the CDR3 DNA reads TGTGCCAGCAGCAGGGGACATCAGAACACTGAAGCTTTCTTT.

There are a few counts of this clone. The V and J genes are TRBV13 and TRBJ1-5, with D perhaps matching TRBD1 (5 bases). Trimming left V 2 bases short and J 6 bases short, with 17 bases between. CDR3 size: 16 residues. The V gene's germline CDR1 is PRHDT and CDR2 FYEKMQ (reference sequence). The CDR3 DNA follows: TGTGCCAGCAGCTTAAAGCGGGGGGACTTATGTCAGCCCCAGCATTTT. Translating gives CASSLKRGDLCQPQHF.

The chain is built from TRBV7-6 and TRBJ1-2, with TRBD1 matching over 9 bases. The CDR3 totals 17 residues. Germline CDR1 and CDR2: SGHVS and FNYEAQ. V dropped 5 bases and J dropped 4; count of bases not matched to a gene: 14. CDR3 coding DNA: TGTGCCAGCAGCCCTAGGGACAGGGAGATTTCGGGCTATGGCTACACCTTC. Protein: CASSPRDREISGYGYTF.

This clone occurred a few times. CDR3 protein: CASSLSQDTDTQYF. CDR3 sequence (DNA): TGTGCCAGCAGTTTATCGCAGGACACAGATACGCAGTATTTT. This chain uses TRBV6-6 with TRBJ2-3; D gene uncertain. The V and J ends lost 4 bases and 2 bases respectively, with 10 bases between them. The CDR3 sequence is 14 residues long. The germline V gene encodes CDR1 MNHNY and CDR2 SVGAGI (reference sequence).

This clone was seen a few times. The chain couples TRBV7-9 to TRBJ1-2, with 10 bases that match TRBD1. Looked up from germline, CDR1 is SEHNR and CDR2 is FQNEAQ (reference sequence). Trimming at V came to 2 bases and at J to 2 bases, leaving 2 bases not matched to a gene. This CDR3 contains 15 residues. CDR3 nucleotide sequence: TGTGCCAGCAGCTTACAGGGACAGGGGAACTATGGCTACACCTTC. Translating it yields CASSLQGQGNYGYTF. Looking up the rest from reference TRBV7-9 and TRBJ1-2 gives the full variable domain: DTGVSQNPRHKITKRGQNVTFRCDPISEHNRLYWYRQTLGQGPEFLTYFQNEAQLEKSRLLSDRFSAERPKGSFSTLEIQRTEQGDSAMYLCASSLQGQGNYGYTFGSGTRLTVV.